This paragraph covers one T cell receptor (beta chain) sequence. Germline-derived CDR1 and CDR2 are SGHVS and FQNEAQ. The germline V and J ends were trimmed by 5 bases and 8 bases, with 15 bases remaining between them. There are 13 residues in the CDR3. The data originate from a study of blood T cell repertoires in COVID-19. Overall study context: Nucleic acid was either cDNA or gDNA, and it came from T cells, B-cell-depleted T cells, or PBMCs.

In the study's own analysis: Nucleated cell counts were estimated from reference gene primer amplification. Clones were read by immunoSEQ multiplex PCR, and TCRdb kept only the in-frame ones, dropping some. V, J and clone size were drawn from that table, and D and trimming were deduced from the DNA. The profile shows about 280,000 clones, roughly 87% of them singletons. Participants reported their clinical history, and cohort assignment relied on those reports. Recovered status in Cohort 3 required two negative PCRs, clearance, or symptom resolution. The receptor's source is a woman aged 25 to 45 who had recovered from COVID-19. This chain links TRBV7-8 with TRBJ1-2; D is possibly TRBD1 (5 bases). The sequenced material came from PBMCs or T cells enriched from blood (not recorded which). The CDR3 here is CASSPETAEGYTF. The CDR3 nucleotides read TGTGCCAGCAGCCCAGAGACAGCTGAGGGCTACACCTTC.